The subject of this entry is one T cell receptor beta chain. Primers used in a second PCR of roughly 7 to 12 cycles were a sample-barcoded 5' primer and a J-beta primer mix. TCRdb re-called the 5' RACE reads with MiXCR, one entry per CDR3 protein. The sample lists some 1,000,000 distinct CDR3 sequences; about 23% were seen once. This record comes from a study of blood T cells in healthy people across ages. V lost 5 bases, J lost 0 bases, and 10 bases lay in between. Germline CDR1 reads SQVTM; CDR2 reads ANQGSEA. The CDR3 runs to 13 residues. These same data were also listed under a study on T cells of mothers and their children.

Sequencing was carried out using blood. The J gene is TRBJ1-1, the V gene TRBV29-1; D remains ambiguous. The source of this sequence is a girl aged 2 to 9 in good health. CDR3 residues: CSVRHIMNTEAFF. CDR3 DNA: TGCAGCGTTCGCCACATCATGAACACTGAAGCTTTCTTT.